This entry concerns a single T cell receptor (beta chain). Its cognate antigen is unknown. The sample holds other DNA sequences that translate to the same CDR3. This sample is drawn from a study of T cell responses to AZD1222 COVID-19 vaccine. The CDR3 covers 13 residues. Trimming took 1 base from V and 4 from J, leaving 8 bases between them. Germline loops: CDR1 SGDLS, CDR2 YYNGEE. Study-wide results and caveats: There were mostly white British donors and more females than males, and clonal diversity was possibly underestimated. Spike was spanned by vaccine-associated CD4 TCRs, which were dominant at 160-218 and 743-854. Nearly half of spike-specific TCRs reportedly go after variant regions that carry no mutations. Just five or six AZD1222 recipients were seropositive at baseline.

Here immunoSEQ multiplex PCR was the method, and the copy in TCRdb shows in-frame clones only, minus some. The sample lists 150,000 to 200,000 clones, around 90% occurring once. Sequences were derived from peripheral blood, sampled 28 days after the second AZD1222 dose. This chain uses TRBV9 with TRBJ1-1, with D possibly being TRBD1 (6 bases). The receptor was derived from an adult who received the AZD1222 COVID-19 vaccine. CDR3 protein: CASSVTGATEAFF. Here the CDR3 DNA reads TGTGCCAGCAGCGTAACGGGGGCCACTGAAGCTTTCTTT.